These 32 T cell receptor beta chains were sequenced from one sample in a study of blood T cells in healthy people across ages. Then a second PCR, running roughly 7 to 11 cycles, was carried out with a sample-barcoded 5' primer and a J-beta primer mix. TCRdb recomputed calls from the 5' RACE reads with MiXCR, one row per CDR3 protein. The data contain hundreds of thousands of distinct CDR3 sequences, 56% of them seen just once; the ten biggest clones take up 20% to 30%. The specimen sequenced was blood. Source of these receptors: a man aged 40-50 years in good health.

This chain uses TRBV29-1 with TRBJ2-1, with D tentatively TRBD2 (6 bases). Trimming removed 0 bases from V and 8 bases from J, with 14 bases in between. CDR1 and CDR2 (germline): SQVTM, ANQGSEA. The CDR3 spans 14 residues. CDR3 in DNA: TGCAGCGTTGAAGAAACGGGGGAGCTCTATGAGCAGTTCTTC. It yields the protein CSVEETGELYEQFF.

This clonotype was picked up a small number of times. The CDR3 loop is CASKNGGNQPQHF. As DNA, the CDR3 is TGTGCCAGCAAAAACGGGGGCAATCAGCCCCAGCATTTT. The V call is TRBV12-3 or TRBV12-4, the J call TRBJ1-5, with D uncertain. This CDR3 has 13 amino acids. V lost 7 bases and J lost 2, with 9 bases in between.

The rearrangement joins TRBV29-1 to TRBJ2-4; D is ambiguous. The end of the DNA aligns better with TRBJ2-7, so the J call may be wrong. Germline V gene sequence: CDR1 SQVTM, CDR2 ANQGSEA. This CDR3 contains 11 residues. The CDR3 nucleotides read TGCAGCGTTGATTTTGGCTACGAGCAGTACTTC. Translated, it gives CSVDFGYEQYF.

The chain has TRBV6-2 or TRBV6-3 and TRBJ1-6; D gene uncertain. Trimming took 4 bases from V and 15 from J, leaving 10 bases between them. Germline CDR1 reads MNHEY; CDR2 reads SVGEGT. This CDR3 comprises 11 residues. Written as DNA, the CDR3 is TGTGCCAGCAGTTTTCTAGGCGACCTCCACTTT. This encodes CASSFLGDLHF.

This clonotype was counted between two and nine times. This rearrangement joins TRBV20-1 to TRBJ2-7, with TRBD1 matching over 7 bases. CDR1 and CDR2 (germline): DFQATT, SNEGSKA (reference sequence). J was trimmed by 0 bases and V by 3 bases; bases with no gene match: 8. This CDR3 has 15 residues. The CDR3 region has the DNA TGCAGTGCTAGGATAGGGACAGCCTACTCCTACGAGCAGTACTTC. Protein sequence: CSARIGTAYSYEQYF.

This clonotype was counted only a few times. V and J are TRBV12-3 or TRBV12-4 and TRBJ2-7; no firm D call. There are 14 residues in the CDR3. The ends were cut back, 7 bases at V and 4 bases at J, with 17 bases in the middle. The CDR3 nucleotides are TGTGCCAGCACTTCATCTGTAACCCCTTACGAGCAGTACTTC. Translated: CASTSSVTPYEQYF.

The chain is built from TRBV6-5 and TRBJ2-7; 9 bases match TRBD2. With V trimmed by 0 bases and J by 1 base, 4 bases remained unmatched. The CDR3 consists of 16 residues. Germline CDR1 is MNHEY and CDR2 is SVGAGI. CDR3 sequence (DNA): TGTGCCAGCAGTTACTCTAGCGGGAGCCCATCCTACGAGCAGTACTTC. This codes for CASSYSSGSPSYEQYF.

V gene TRBV6-2 or TRBV6-3 combines with J gene TRBJ2-5; 10 bases are a match to TRBD1. Germline assignment: CDR1 MNHEY and CDR2 SVGEGT. The junction had 11 bases not matched to a gene; V was cut back by 2 bases and J by 5 bases. CDR3 length equals 17 residues. CDR3 bases: TGTGCCAGCAGTTACCCATGGGACAGGGGTCCTGCGGAGACCCAGTACTTC. The encoded protein is CASSYPWDRGPAETQYF.

The chain has TRBV12-3 or TRBV12-4 and TRBJ2-7; no definite D call. CDR3 length: 12 amino acids. The V end lost 5 bases, the J end lost 2 bases, and 7 bases lay between the germline ends. The CDR3 DNA reads TGTGCCAGCAGTCTATATCCCTACGAGCAGTACTTC. Translation: CASSLYPYEQYF.

The J gene is TRBJ1-4, the V gene TRBV7-9; weak D call: TRBD1 (5 bases). V lost 5 bases and J 5 bases, leaving 18 bases between the germline ends. The CDR3 extends over 16 amino acids. The germline V gene encodes CDR1 SEHNR and CDR2 FQNEAQ (reference sequence). The CDR3 bases are TGTGCCAGCAGCCTCTCAACCGGGACCGTCAATGAAAAACTGTTTTTT. This encodes CASSLSTGTVNEKLFF.

In this sample, this clonotype turned up once. The chain has TRBV7-2 and TRBJ1-1, with 7 bases matching TRBD1. The CDR3 sequence is 16 residues long. J lost 2 bases, V lost 4 bases, and 10 bases had no gene match. CDR1 is SGHTA, CDR2 FQGNSA, per germline. CDR3 in DNA: TGTGCCAGCAGCTCAAACGTAGGGACAGTCAACACTGAAGCTTTCTTT. This encodes CASSSNVGTVNTEAFF. Full variable domain (missing parts from reference TRBV7-2 and TRBJ1-1): GAGVSQSPSNKVTEKGKDVELRCDPISGHTALYWYRQSLGQGLEFLIYFQGNSAPDKSGLPSDRFSAERTGGSVSTLTIQRTQQEDSAVYLCASSSNVGTVNTEAFFGQGTRLTVV.

The CDR3 sequence is CASSFSTSGVDEQFF. CDR3 DNA sequence: TGTGCCAGCAGCTTTAGTACTAGCGGGGTAGATGAGCAGTTCTTC. The genes are TRBV7-3 and TRBJ2-1, with 10 bases matching TRBD2. This CDR3 has 15 amino acids. Germline V gives CDR1 SGHTA, CDR2 FQGTGA. The trim removed 3 bases at V and 8 bases at J, leaving 7 bases unmatched.

The CDR3 bases are TGTGCCAGCAGCGTTCAGGGTACTCCCTCTGGCTACACCTTC. It encodes CASSVQGTPSGYTF. The chain uses TRBV7-2 and TRBJ1-2; possible D gene TRBD1, 5 bases. The CDR3 has 14 residues. In germline, CDR1 is SGHTA, CDR2 FQGNSA. With 5 bases removed from V and 7 bases from J, the gap between germline ends came to 17 bases.

This clonotype was detected once. The chain joins TRBV6-4 to TRBJ2-6; 9 bases are shared with TRBD1. This CDR3 has 16 residues. Germline loops: CDR1 MRHNA, CDR2 SNTAGT. J was trimmed by 4 bases and V by 5 bases; bases with no gene match: 6. The CDR3 spells CASSSGTGSGANVLTF. CDR3 sequence (DNA): TGTGCCAGCAGTTCGGGGACAGGGTCCGGGGCCAACGTCCTGACTTTC.

This clonotype was observed a few times. The V and J genes are TRBV6-2 or TRBV6-3 and TRBJ2-7, with no clear D. The germline CDR1 and CDR2 sequences are MNHEY and SVGEGT. The CDR3 is 13 residues long. Trimming took off 6 bases at V and 3 bases at J, with 12 bases between the two ends. The CDR3 DNA is TGTGCCAGCAGCCGAAGTCTCATCTACGAGCAGTACTTC. Translation: CASSRSLIYEQYF.

The V and J genes are TRBV2 and TRBJ2-5; 8 nucleotides align to TRBD1. The germline gives CDR1 SNHLY, CDR2 FYNNEI. After removal of 5 bases from V and 11 bases from J, the junction contained 13 bases not matched to a gene. This CDR3 region has 14 residues. CDR3 region: CASSRDRWSGEQYF. The CDR3 bases are TGTGCCAGCAGTCGGGACAGGTGGTCGGGGGAGCAGTACTTC.

The V call is TRBV2, the J call TRBJ2-5; D is perhaps TRBD1 (6 bases). This CDR3 has 15 amino acids. Trimming cost V 6 bases and J 2 bases, with 16 bases left between them. Germline V gives CDR1 SNHLY, CDR2 FYNNEI. DNA of the CDR3: TGTGCCAGCAGCCGATTGGGCCAGGGGCAAGAGACCCAGTACTTC. Encoded protein: CASSRLGQGQETQYF.

This clonotype occurred a few times. The V and J genes are TRBV7-2 and TRBJ2-3; 16 bases are a match to TRBD2. Germline V gene data show CDR1 as SGHTA and CDR2 as FQGNSA. Trimming took 1 base from V and 6 from J; bases not matched to a gene: 7. The CDR3 loop spans 18 amino acids. The CDR3 DNA reads TGTGCCAGCAGCTTAGTGCCCGCGGGACTAGCGGGGGGGGATACGCAGTATTTT. It specifies CASSLVPAGLAGGDTQYF.

This clonotype has a handful of counts. The rearrangement joins TRBV27 to TRBJ1-2; D is perhaps TRBD1 (5 bases). The germline V and J ends were trimmed by 6 bases and 1 base, with 18 bases remaining between them. Germline CDR1 MNHEY, CDR2 SMNVEV (reference sequence). CDR3 size: 16 residues. CDR3 bases: TGTGCCAGCAGCCCGACCGCAGACAGATATAACTATGGCTACACCTTC. It encodes CASSPTADRYNYGYTF.

The gene calls are TRBV10-3 and TRBJ1-5; unclear D gene. Trimming shortened V by 2 bases and J by 3 bases, and 8 bases separated the two germline ends. The CDR3 loop spans 14 amino acids. Germline V CDR1 and CDR2: ENHRY, SYGVKD. This chain's CDR3 is CAISEEFINQPQHF. The DNA for the CDR3 is TGTGCCATCAGTGAGGAGTTTATCAATCAGCCCCAGCATTTT.

This clonotype was seen more than once but under ten times. V usage is TRBV5-1 and J usage is TRBJ2-2, with TRBD1 matching over 10 bases. The CDR3 consists of 14 residues. Trimming removed 4 bases from V and 6 bases from J; junction bases left unmatched: 3. CDR1 and CDR2 from the germline V gene are SGHRS and YFSETQ. CDR3 bases: TGCGCCAGCAGCGAAGGGACAGGGGCCGGGGAGCTGTTTTTT. This codes for CASSEGTGAGELFF. The variable domain in full, with the rest retrieved from reference TRBV5-1 and TRBJ2-2, is KAGVTQTPRYLIKTRGQQVTLSCSPISGHRSVSWYQQTPGQGLQFLFEYFSETQRNKGNFPGRFSGRQFSNSRSEMNVSTLELGDSALYLCASSEGTGAGELFFGEGSRLTVL.

V and J are TRBV6-6 and TRBJ2-5; TRBD1 aligns across 7 bases. This CDR3 spans 16 amino acids. V lost 5 bases to trimming and J lost 5 bases; unmatched junction nucleotides: 14. Germline CDR1 reads MNHNY; CDR2 reads SVGAGI (reference sequence). This CDR3 reads CASSARPRGLRETQYF. The CDR3 bases are TGTGCCAGCAGTGCACGACCTAGGGGGCTACGGGAGACCCAGTACTTC.

Only a few counts were recorded for this clonotype. This chain joins TRBV7-2 and TRBJ2-7; D could derive from TRBD1 or TRBD2 (5 bases each). Germline V gene sequence: CDR1 SGHTA, CDR2 FQGNSA. Deletions cut 4 bases from V and 2 bases from J, with 12 bases between. This CDR3 has 14 amino acids. The CDR3 region is CASSSGPPPYEQYF. In nucleotides, the CDR3 is TGTGCCAGCAGCTCGGGACCCCCCCCCTACGAGCAGTACTTC.

This clonotype was seen a handful of times. The J gene is TRBJ2-1, the V gene TRBV7-2; D is unresolved. V was cut by 0 bases and J by 0 bases, with 6 bases left in between. The CDR3 runs 15 residues. Germline CDR1 SGHTA, CDR2 FQGNSA. CDR3 sequence (DNA): TGTGCCAGCAGCTTAGCGCGGAGCTCCTACAATGAGCAGTTCTTC. Amino acid sequence: CASSLARSSYNEQFF.

This chain connects TRBV6-6 to TRBJ2-3; D is unclear. V gave up 0 bases and J gave up 4 bases, with 11 bases separating them. Germline loops: CDR1 MNHNY, CDR2 SVGAGI (reference sequence). The CDR3 consists of 15 residues. In DNA form, the CDR3 reads TGTGCCAGCAGTTACTCCCCCCAGGCCCCAGATACGCAGTATTTT. Protein product: CASSYSPQAPDTQYF.

V gene TRBV15 combines with J gene TRBJ2-7; D possibly matches TRBD1 or TRBD2 (5 bases each). Looked up from germline, CDR1 is LNHNV and CDR2 is YYDKDF (reference sequence). V lost 5 bases and J 11 bases, leaving 22 bases between the germline ends. The CDR3 has 14 amino acids. As DNA, the CDR3 is TGTGCCACCAGCGGAGTAGGGACCCCACTTAGAGAGTACTTC. Protein: CATSGVGTPLREYF.

This chain uses TRBV7-7 with TRBJ2-1, with D perhaps being TRBD1 or TRBD2 (5 bases each). The CDR3 totals 12 residues. Germline V gene data show CDR1 as SSHAT and CDR2 as FNYEAQ (reference sequence). V was pared by 4 bases and J by 8 bases, with 9 bases between. The CDR3 nucleotides read TGTGCCAGCAGCTCAGGGACGGATGAGCAGTTCTTC. Protein product: CASSSGTDEQFF.

The chain links TRBV12-3 or TRBV12-4 to TRBJ2-2, with 10 bases identical to TRBD1. The CDR3 is 14 amino acids. With 7 bases clipped from V and 9 bases from J, the junction kept 8 bases outside the gene matches. CDR3 nucleotide sequence: TGTGCCAGCATCCCCGGACAGGGGGGCCGGGAGCTGTTTTTT. Its translation is CASIPGQGGRELFF.

The CDR3 DNA reads as TGTGCCAGCAGCTTTCGAGATAGCGGGAGAAATGAGCAGTTCTTC. Translation gives CASSFRDSGRNEQFF. The chain recombines TRBV11-2 with TRBJ2-1, with 9 nucleotides matching TRBD2. CDR3 length: 15 amino acids. Losses at the gene ends were 3 bases for V and 7 bases for J; bases not matched to a gene: 7. Germline CDR1 is SGHAT and CDR2 is FQNNGV.

There are a few counts of this clonotype. This chain connects TRBV5-1 to TRBJ2-3, with D possibly TRBD2 on 6 matching bases. Germline V gives CDR1 SGHRS, CDR2 YFSETQ. V was shortened by 4 bases and J by 6 bases, with 21 bases between the two germline ends. The CDR3 is made up of 16 amino acids. The CDR3 region is CASSPAGGSAWDTQYF. CDR3 DNA: TGCGCCAGCAGCCCAGCGGGTGGGTCCGCTTGGGATACGCAGTATTTT.

This chain links TRBV9 with TRBJ2-7; D gene unclear. Germline lookup yields CDR1 SGDLS and CDR2 YYNGEE. This CDR3 contains 14 residues. Trimming took off 0 bases at V and 0 bases at J, with 7 bases between the two ends. The CDR3 region is CASSVEVSSYEQYF. In DNA, the CDR3 is TGTGCCAGCAGCGTAGAGGTGAGCTCCTACGAGCAGTACTTC.

The chain employs TRBV14 and TRBJ2-1, with 8 bases aligning to TRBD1. The DNA end is more similar to TRBJ2-7, so the J call may be wrong. The CDR3 extends over 13 amino acids. Per germline, CDR1 SGHDN and CDR2 FVKESK. The CDR3 nucleotides read TGTGCCAGCGGACAGGGCTCCTACAATGAGCAGTACTTC. Amino acid sequence: CASGQGSYNEQYF.